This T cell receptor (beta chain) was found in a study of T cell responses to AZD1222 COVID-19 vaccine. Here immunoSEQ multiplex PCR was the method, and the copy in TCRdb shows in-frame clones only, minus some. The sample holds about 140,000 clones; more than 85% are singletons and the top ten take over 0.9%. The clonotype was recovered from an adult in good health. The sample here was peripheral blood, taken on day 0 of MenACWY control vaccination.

The CDR3 DNA sequence: TGTGCCAGCAGCATCCCGAAGGGACAGTCGAACACCGGGGAGCTGTTTTTT. Translating gives CASSIPKGQSNTGELFF. This sequence joins TRBV7-2 and TRBJ2-2, with 7 bases aligning to TRBD1. J was trimmed by 0 bases and V by 5 bases; bases with no gene match: 9. Per germline, CDR1 SGHTA and CDR2 FQGNSA. The CDR3 runs 17 residues.